Shown below are 10 T cell receptor beta chains from a single sample sequenced in a study of CD8+ T cells in alopecia areata. Isolated RNA was reverse transcribed into cDNA used as the sequencing template. Generated by immunoSEQ multiplex PCR, the TCRdb table keeps only in-frame clones and is missing some. The data hold under 130,000 clones, with approximately 60% observed a single time. Sequencing was done on a sample of CD4+ T cells sorted from blood. These receptors all come from a human donor in good health.

This clone was seen only once. This chain joins TRBV27 and TRBJ2-3, with TRBD2 matching 8 bases. Germline V CDR1 and CDR2: MNHEY, SMNVEV (reference sequence). The CDR3 has 21 amino acids. The V gene end was trimmed by 3 bases and the J gene end by 0 bases; junction bases not matched to a gene: 20. DNA for the CDR3: TGTGCCAGCAGTTTCTCCCGATGGACTAGCCCGGGAGAGGCTAGCACAGATACGCAGTATTTT. Translating gives CASSFSRWTSPGEASTDTQYF.

The chain recombines TRBV4-2 with TRBJ2-5; possibly TRBD1 for D (6 bases). Per germline, CDR1 LGHNA and CDR2 YNFKEQ. The germline V and J ends were trimmed by 3 bases and 3 bases, with 17 bases remaining between them. The CDR3 sequence is 16 residues long. CDR3 residues: CASSQGGRGFEETQYF. CDR3 coding DNA: TGTGCCAGCAGCCAGGGTGGAAGGGGGTTCGAAGAGACCCAGTACTTC.

The rearrangement uses TRBV28 and TRBJ2-7, with 9 bases matching TRBD1. V shed 8 bases, J shed 5 bases, and the junction held 4 bases outside the gene matches. The CDR3 runs to 12 residues. Germline V gene sequence: CDR1 MDHEN, CDR2 SYDVKM. The CDR3 bases are TGTGCCAGCGGGACAGGGTCCCACGAGCAGTACTTC. Translation gives CASGTGSHEQYF.

This clone showed up just a few times. This chain joins TRBV30 and TRBJ2-5; TRBD2 matches 10 bases. Germline V lookup: CDR1 GTSNPN, CDR2 SVGIG (reference sequence). Germline trimming cut 5 bases from V and 2 bases from J; bases unmatched to any gene: 11. The CDR3 runs to 16 residues. CDR3 nucleotides: TGTGCCTGGCGCCCCGGACTAGCGGTCCTACAAGAGACCCAGTACTTC. Its protein is CAWRPGLAVLQETQYF. Using reference TRBV30 and TRBJ2-5 for the parts outside the CDR3, the full variable domain is SQTIHQWPATLVQPVGSPLSLECTVEGTSNPNLYWYRQAAGRGLQLLFYSVGIGQISSEVPQNLSASRPQDRQFILSSKKLLLSDSGFYLCAWRPGLAVLQETQYFGPGTRLLVL.

DNA for the CDR3: TGTGCCAGCAGGTGGACAGGAAAGTATAATTCACCCCTCCACTTT. As protein: CASRWTGKYNSPLHF. The chain is built from TRBV28 and TRBJ1-6; 7 nucleotides line up with TRBD1. Germline V gives CDR1 MDHEN, CDR2 SYDVKM. The ends lost 6 bases at V and 4 bases at J; junction bases unmatched: 6. This CDR3 spans 15 amino acids.

This chain joins TRBV18 and TRBJ2-1; TRBD1 matches 9 bases. J lost 7 bases, V lost 8 bases, and 15 bases had no gene match. This CDR3 spans 16 amino acids. Germline CDR1 reads KGHSH; CDR2 reads LQKENI. This CDR3 is CASAREGQGVKNEQFF. The CDR3 coding sequence is TGTGCCAGCGCAAGGGAGGGACAGGGTGTCAAAAATGAGCAGTTCTTC. The full variable domain, completed using reference TRBV18 and TRBJ2-1, is NAGVMQNPRHLVRRRGQEARLRCSPMKGHSHVYWYRQLPEEGLKFMVYLQKENIIDESGMPKERFSAEFPKEGPSILRIQQVVRGDSAAYFCASAREGQGVKNEQFFGPGTRLTVL.

The table lists this clone with a few counts. J is TRBJ1-5 and V is TRBV19, with D uncertain. With 5 bases removed from V and 9 bases from J, the gap between germline ends came to 8 bases. The CDR3 contains 11 residues. Germline CDR1 reads LNHDA; CDR2 reads SQIVND (reference sequence). CDR3 sequence reads: CASSSNGPQHF. CDR3 nucleotides: TGTGCCAGTAGTTCGAATGGGCCCCAGCATTTT.

This sequence joins TRBV30 and TRBJ1-6; D is unresolved. The CDR3 has 11 amino acids. Germline V CDR1 and CDR2: GTSNPN, SVGIG (reference sequence). V was pared by 0 bases and J by 9 bases, with 3 bases between. The CDR3 loop is CAWSVGSPLHF. The DNA for the CDR3 is TGTGCCTGGAGTGTAGGTTCACCCCTCCACTTT.

The gene calls are TRBV4-1 and TRBJ1-4; D is uncertain. CDR3 length equals 12 residues. Germline CDR1 and CDR2: MGHRA and YSYEKL. V dropped 1 base and J dropped 6 bases, with 3 bases sitting between them. The CDR3 DNA reads TGCGCCAGCAGCCAAGTTTATGAAAAACTGTTTTTT. The encoded protein is CASSQVYEKLFF.

CDR3 DNA: TGCAGCGTCGCCCGAACAGGGATGGCAGATACGCAGTATTTT. As protein: CSVARTGMADTQYF. V is TRBV29-1 and J is TRBJ2-3; D possibly corresponds to TRBD1 (6 bases). The germline V gene encodes CDR1 SQVTM and CDR2 ANQGSEA. The CDR3 covers 14 residues. Trimming pared 6 bases from V and 4 bases from J, leaving 17 bases between.